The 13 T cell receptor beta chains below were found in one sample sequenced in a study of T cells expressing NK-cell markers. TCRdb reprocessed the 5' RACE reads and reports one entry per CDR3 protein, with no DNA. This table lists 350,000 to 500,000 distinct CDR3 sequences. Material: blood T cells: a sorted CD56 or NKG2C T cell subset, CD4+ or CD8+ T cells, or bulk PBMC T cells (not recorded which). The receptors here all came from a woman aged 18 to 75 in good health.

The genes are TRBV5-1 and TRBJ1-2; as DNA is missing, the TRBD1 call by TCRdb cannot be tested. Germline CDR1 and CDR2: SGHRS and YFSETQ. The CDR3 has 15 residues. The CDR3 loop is CASSGGQGLNYGYTF.

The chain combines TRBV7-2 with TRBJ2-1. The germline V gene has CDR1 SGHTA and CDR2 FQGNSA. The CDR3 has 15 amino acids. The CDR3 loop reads CASSPGRFGGNEQFF.

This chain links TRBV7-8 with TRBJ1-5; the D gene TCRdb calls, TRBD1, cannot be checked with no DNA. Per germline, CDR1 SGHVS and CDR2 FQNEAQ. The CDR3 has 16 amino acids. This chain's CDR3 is CASSASGSEGNQPQHF. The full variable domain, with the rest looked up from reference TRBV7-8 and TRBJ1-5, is GAGVSQSPRYKVAKRGQDVALRCDPISGHVSLFWYQQALGQGPEFLTYFQNEAQLDKSGLPSDRFFAERPEGSVSTLKIQRTQQEDSAVYLCASSASGSEGNQPQHFGDGTRLSIL.

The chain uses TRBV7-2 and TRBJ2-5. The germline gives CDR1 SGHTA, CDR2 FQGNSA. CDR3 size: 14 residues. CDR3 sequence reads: CASSFGLGQETQYF.

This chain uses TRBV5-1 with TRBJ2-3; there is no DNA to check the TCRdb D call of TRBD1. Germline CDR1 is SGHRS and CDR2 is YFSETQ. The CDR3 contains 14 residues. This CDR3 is CASSPDGQTDTQYF.

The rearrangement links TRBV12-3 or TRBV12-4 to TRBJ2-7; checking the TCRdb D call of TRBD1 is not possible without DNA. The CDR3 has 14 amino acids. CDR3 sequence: CASSFPGPTYEQYF.

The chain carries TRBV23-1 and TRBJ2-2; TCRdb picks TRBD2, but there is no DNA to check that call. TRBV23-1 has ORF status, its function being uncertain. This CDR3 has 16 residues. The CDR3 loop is CASSKAGGPNTGELFF.

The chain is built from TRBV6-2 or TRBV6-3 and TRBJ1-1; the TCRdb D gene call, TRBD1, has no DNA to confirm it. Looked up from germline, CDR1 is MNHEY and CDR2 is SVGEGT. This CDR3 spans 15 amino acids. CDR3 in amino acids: CASSRRTGGNTEAFF.

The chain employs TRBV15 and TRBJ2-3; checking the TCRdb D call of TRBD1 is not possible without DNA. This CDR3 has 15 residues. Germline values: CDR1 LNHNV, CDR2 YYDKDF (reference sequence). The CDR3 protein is CATSSGQGYTDTQYF.

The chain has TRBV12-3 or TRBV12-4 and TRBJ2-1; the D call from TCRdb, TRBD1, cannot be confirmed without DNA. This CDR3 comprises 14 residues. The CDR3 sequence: CASSSPPDDGEQFF.

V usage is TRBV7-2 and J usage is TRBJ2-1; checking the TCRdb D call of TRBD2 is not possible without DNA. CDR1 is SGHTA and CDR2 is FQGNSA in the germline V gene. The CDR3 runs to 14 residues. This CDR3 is CASSLGLRYNEQFF.

The chain's CDR3 is CASSPPTASYGYTF. The chain combines TRBV7-9 with TRBJ1-2; TCRdb outputs TRBD1, but without DNA this stays unchecked. There are 14 residues in the CDR3. Looked up from germline, CDR1 is SEHNR and CDR2 is FQNEAQ (reference sequence). The whole variable domain, remainder taken from reference TRBV7-9 and TRBJ1-2, is DTGVSQNPRHKITKRGQNVTFRCDPISEHNRLYWYRQTLGQGPEFLTYFQNEAQLEKSRLLSDRFSAERPKGSFSTLEIQRTEQGDSAMYLCASSPPTASYGYTFGSGTRLTVV.

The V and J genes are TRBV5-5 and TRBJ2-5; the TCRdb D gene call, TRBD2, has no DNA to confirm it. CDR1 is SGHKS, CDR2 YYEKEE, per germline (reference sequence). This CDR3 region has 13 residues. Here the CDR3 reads CASSSRKGETQYF.